This TCR beta chain came from a study of blood T cells in healthy people across ages. About the study: Template switching recovered approximately one barcoded beta molecule for every two T cells.

Peripheral blood, roughly 9.3 milliliters per donor, was collected. Study outcomes and limitations: Significant beta diversity loss was already apparent by age approximately 37, declining roughly linearly. It was the long-lived donors that had more naive CD4+ cells and higher diversity than aged donors.

The length of the CDR3 is 15 residues. Germline V gives CDR1 SGHDT, CDR2 YYEEEE. The V gene end was trimmed by 4 bases and the J gene end by 7 bases; junction bases not matched to a gene: 10. Using a J-beta primer mix together with a sample-barcoded 5' primer, a second PCR was run for roughly 6 to 12 cycles. TCRdb called the 5' RACE reads again in MiXCR, with one record for every CDR3 protein. Of about 900,000 distinct CDR3 sequences listed, 45% to 50% were seen once; the top ten hold around an eighth. Note on this clonotype: Its antigen is unknown.

The sample comprised blood. This TCR derives from a man younger than 45 in good health. The chain combines TRBV5-6 with TRBJ2-3; 9 positions match TRBD2. CDR3 sequence reads: CASSPGRAGGNTQYF. The DNA for the CDR3 is TGTGCCAGCAGCCCGGGACGAGCGGGGGGTAATACGCAGTATTTT. Full variable domain (missing parts from reference TRBV5-6 and TRBJ2-3): DAGVTQSPTHLIKTRGQQVTLRCSPKSGHDTVSWYQQALGQGPQFIFQYYEEEERQRGNFPDRFSGHQFPNYSSELNVNALLLGDSALYLCASSPGRAGGNTQYFGPGTRLTVL.